This T cell receptor (beta chain) was captured in a study of esophageal squamous cell carcinoma under preoperative chemotherapy. The CDR3 sequence is 16 residues long. TCRdb itself ran the PCR reads through MiXCR, one entry per CDR3 protein. The data hold around 34,000 distinct CDR3 sequences, with around 49% observed a single time. At least ten counts were recorded for this clonotype. Its antigen is as yet unknown. Study findings and constraints: Chemotherapy was followed by significantly higher TCR diversity in peripheral T cells only, not tumor-infiltrating lymphocytes. Peripheral T cells migrating into the tumor appeared to partly supply post-treatment tumor-infiltrating lymphocytes. Abundant clones tended to shrink rather than expand after paclitaxel-nedaplatin.

The time point here: after preoperative PTX-NDP chemotherapy. The specimen was taken from a patient given preoperative chemotherapy. This TCR came from a human donor with esophageal squamous cell carcinoma. The donor label of this sample is uncertain. This sequence joins TRBV12-2 and TRBJ2-1; the tabulated D call, TRBD2, remains unverified against the DNA. TRBV12-2 constitutes a pseudogene. This chain's CDR3 is CASRPPGLASYNEQFF. The CDR3 DNA follows: TGTGCAAGTCGCCCCCCGGGACTAGCTTCCTACAATGAGCAGTTCTTC.